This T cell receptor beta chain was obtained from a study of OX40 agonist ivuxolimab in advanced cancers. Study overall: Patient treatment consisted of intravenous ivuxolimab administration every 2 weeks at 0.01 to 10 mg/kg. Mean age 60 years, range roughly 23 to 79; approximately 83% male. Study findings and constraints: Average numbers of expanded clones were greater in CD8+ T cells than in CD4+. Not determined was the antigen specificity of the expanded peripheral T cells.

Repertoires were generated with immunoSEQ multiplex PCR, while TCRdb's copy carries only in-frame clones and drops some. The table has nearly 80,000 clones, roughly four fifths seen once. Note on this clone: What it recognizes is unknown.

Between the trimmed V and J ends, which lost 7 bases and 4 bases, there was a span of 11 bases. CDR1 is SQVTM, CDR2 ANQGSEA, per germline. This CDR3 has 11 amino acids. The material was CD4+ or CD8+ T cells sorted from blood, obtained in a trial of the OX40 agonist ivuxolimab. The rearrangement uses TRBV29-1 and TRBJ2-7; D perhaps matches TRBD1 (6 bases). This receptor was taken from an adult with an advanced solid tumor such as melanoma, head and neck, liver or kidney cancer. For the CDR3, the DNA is TGCAGCGGTTGGGACACTTACGAGCAGTACTTC. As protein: CSGWDTYEQYF.